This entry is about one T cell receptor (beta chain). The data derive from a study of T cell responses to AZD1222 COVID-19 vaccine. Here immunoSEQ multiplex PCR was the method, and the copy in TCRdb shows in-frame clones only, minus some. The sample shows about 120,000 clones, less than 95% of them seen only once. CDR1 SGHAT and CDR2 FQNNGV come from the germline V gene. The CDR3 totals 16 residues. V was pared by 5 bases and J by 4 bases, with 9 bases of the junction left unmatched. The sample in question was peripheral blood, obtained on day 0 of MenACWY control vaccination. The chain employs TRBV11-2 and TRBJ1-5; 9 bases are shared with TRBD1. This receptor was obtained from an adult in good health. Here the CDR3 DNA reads TGTGCCAGCAGCATGGGACAGGGCGGGGGGAATCAGCCCCAGCATTTT. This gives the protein CASSMGQGGGNQPQHF.